Included here is one TCR beta chain sequence, with context. The sample belongs to a study of blood T cell repertoires in COVID-19. Study at large: Specimens from acute and convalescent COVID-19 originated in the United States, Italy and Spain. The analysed material was cDNA or gDNA that came from T cells, B-cell-depleted T cells, or PBMCs.

Authors' methods: The assay estimated nucleated cells by amplifying reference gene primers. Here immunoSEQ multiplex PCR was the method, and the copy in TCRdb shows in-frame clones only, minus some. That table supplies the V and J calls and clone size; D and trimming were determined from the DNA. The sample lists approximately 38,000 clones, about 91% occurring once. What was sequenced was peripheral blood. This clonotype was obtained from a human donor in a cohort sampled during active COVID-19.

The CDR3 DNA is TGTGCCAGCAGCCCTCGGGGGGGGTGGGAAACCCAGTACTTC. Its translation is CASSPRGGWETQYF. The chain has TRBV3-1 (or the pseudogene TRBV3-2) and TRBJ2-5; 8 bases match TRBD2. The germline V gene has CDR1 LGHDT and CDR2 YNNKEL (reference sequence). V gave up 4 bases and J gave up 8 bases; unmatched junction bases: 9. This CDR3 region has 14 residues.